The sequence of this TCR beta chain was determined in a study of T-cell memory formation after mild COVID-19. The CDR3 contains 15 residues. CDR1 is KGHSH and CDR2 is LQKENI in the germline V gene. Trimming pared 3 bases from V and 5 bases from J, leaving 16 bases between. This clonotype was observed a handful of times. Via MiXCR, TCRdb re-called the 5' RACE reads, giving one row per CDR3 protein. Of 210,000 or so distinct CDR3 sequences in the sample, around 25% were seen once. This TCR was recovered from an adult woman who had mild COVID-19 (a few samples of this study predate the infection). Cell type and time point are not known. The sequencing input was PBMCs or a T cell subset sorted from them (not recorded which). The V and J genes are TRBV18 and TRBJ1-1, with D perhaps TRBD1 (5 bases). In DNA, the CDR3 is TGTGCCAGCTCACCGGAATGGACAAGGAGGACTGAAGCTTTCTTT. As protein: CASSPEWTRRTEAFF.